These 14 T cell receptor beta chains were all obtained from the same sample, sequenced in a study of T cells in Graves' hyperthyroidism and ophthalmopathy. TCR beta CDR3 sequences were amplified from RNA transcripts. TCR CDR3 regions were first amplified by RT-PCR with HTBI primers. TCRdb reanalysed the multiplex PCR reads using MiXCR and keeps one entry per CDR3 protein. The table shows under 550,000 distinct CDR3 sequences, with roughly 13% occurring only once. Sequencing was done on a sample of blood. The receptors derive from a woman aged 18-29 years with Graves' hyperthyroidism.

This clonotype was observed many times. The CDR3 sequence: CSVARDGTEAFF. The CDR3 DNA reads TGCAGCGTTGCCAGGGATGGGACTGAAGCTTTCTTT. This sequence joins TRBV29-1 and TRBJ1-1; D might be TRBD1 (5 bases). CDR1 and CDR2 from the germline V gene are SQVTM and ANQGSEA. V lost 4 bases to trimming and J lost 5 bases, with 11 bases between them. The CDR3 has 12 amino acids.

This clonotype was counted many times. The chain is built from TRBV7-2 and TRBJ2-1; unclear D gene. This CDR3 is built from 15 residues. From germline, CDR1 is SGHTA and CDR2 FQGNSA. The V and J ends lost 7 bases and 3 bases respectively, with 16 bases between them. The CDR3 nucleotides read TGTGCCAGCATTACCGCCCTGGAGAGCTACAATGAGCAGTTCTTC. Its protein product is CASITALESYNEQFF.

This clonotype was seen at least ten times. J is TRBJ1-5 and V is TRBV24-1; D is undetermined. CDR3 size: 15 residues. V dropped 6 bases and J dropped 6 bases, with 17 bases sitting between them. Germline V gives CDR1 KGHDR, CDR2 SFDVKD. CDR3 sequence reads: CATSPGSVDSQPQHF. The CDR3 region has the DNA TGTGCCACCAGTCCGGGGAGCGTTGATAGTCAGCCCCAGCATTTT.

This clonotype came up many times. In nucleotides, the CDR3 is TGTGCCAGCATCGGGAAGGAGGCTAGCACAGATACGCAGTATTTT. It codes for CASIGKEASTDTQYF. This chain joins TRBV2 and TRBJ2-3, with a weak D call TRBD2 (5 bases). Trimming left V 7 bases short and J 0 bases short, with 14 bases between. The CDR3 is 15 residues long. Germline CDR1 is SNHLY and CDR2 is FYNNEI.

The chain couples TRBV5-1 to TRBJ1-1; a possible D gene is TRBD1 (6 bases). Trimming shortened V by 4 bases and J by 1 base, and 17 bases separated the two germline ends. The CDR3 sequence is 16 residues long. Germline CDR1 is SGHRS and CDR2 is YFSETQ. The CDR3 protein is CASSLWGGAGNTEAFF. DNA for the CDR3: TGCGCCAGCAGCCTATGGGGGGGGGCCGGGAACACTGAAGCTTTCTTT. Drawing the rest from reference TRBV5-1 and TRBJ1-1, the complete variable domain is KAGVTQTPRYLIKTRGQQVTLSCSPISGHRSVSWYQQTPGQGLQFLFEYFSETQRNKGNFPGRFSGRQFSNSRSEMNVSTLELGDSALYLCASSLWGGAGNTEAFFGQGTRLTVV.

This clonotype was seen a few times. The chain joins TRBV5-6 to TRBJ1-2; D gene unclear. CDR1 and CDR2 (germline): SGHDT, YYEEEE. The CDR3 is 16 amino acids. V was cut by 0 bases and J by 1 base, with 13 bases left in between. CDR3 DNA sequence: TGTGCCAGCAGCTTGGGAACCGGGTCCTTTAACTATGGCTACACCTTC. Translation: CASSLGTGSFNYGYTF.

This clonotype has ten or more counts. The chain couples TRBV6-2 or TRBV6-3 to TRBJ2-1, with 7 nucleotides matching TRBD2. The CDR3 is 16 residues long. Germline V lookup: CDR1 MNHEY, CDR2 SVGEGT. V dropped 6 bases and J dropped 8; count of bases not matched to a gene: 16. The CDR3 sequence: CASSRGTTQAIDEQFF. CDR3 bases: TGTGCCAGCAGCCGCGGGACTACCCAGGCTATTGATGAGCAGTTCTTC.

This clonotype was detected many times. The CDR3 loop reads CASSESLAGGTDTQYF. CDR3 DNA sequence: TGCGCCAGCAGTGAGAGCCTAGCGGGAGGCACAGATACGCAGTATTTT. V is TRBV10-1 and J is TRBJ2-3; 10 nucleotides align to TRBD2. The V segment lost 2 bases and the J segment 1 base; nucleotides outside the gene matches: 3. The V gene's germline CDR1 is WNHNN and CDR2 SYGVQD (reference sequence). The length of the CDR3 is 16 residues.

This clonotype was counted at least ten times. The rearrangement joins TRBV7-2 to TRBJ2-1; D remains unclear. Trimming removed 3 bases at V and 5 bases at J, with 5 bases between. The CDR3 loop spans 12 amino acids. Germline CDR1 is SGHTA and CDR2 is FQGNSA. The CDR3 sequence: CASSFGHNEQFF. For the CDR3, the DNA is TGTGCCAGCAGCTTTGGCCACAATGAGCAGTTCTTC.

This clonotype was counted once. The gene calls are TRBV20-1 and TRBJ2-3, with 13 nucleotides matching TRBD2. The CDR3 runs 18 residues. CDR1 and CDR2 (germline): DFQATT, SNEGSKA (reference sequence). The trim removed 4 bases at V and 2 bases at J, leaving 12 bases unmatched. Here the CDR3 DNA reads TGCAGTGCTAAGTCTGCCTCGGGACTAGCGGGACCCACAGATACGCAGTATTTT. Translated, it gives CSAKSASGLAGPTDTQYF.

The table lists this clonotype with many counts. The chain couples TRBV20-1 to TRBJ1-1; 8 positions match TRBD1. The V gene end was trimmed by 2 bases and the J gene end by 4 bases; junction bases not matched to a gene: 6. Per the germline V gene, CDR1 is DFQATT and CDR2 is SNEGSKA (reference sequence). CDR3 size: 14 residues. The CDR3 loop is CSARSRTGFTEAFF. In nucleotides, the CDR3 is TGCAGTGCTAGATCAAGGACAGGGTTCACTGAAGCTTTCTTT.

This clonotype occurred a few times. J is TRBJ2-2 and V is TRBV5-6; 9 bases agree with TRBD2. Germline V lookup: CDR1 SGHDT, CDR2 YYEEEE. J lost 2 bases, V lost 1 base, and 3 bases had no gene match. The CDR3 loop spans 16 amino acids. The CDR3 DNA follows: TGTGCCAGCAGCTTGAGGCTAGCGGGAAACACCGGGGAGCTGTTTTTT. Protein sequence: CASSLRLAGNTGELFF.

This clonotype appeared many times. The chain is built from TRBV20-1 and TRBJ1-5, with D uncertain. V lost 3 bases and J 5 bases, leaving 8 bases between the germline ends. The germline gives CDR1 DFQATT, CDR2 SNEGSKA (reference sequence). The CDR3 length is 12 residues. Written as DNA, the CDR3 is TGCAGTGCTAGCCCCCCTGATCAGCCCCAGCATTTT. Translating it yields CSASPPDQPQHF.

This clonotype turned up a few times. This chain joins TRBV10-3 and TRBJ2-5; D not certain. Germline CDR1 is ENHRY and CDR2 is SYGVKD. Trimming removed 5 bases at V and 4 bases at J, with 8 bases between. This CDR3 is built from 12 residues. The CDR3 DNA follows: TGTGCCATCAGTCAAGAGGTAGAGACCCAGTACTTC. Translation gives CAISQEVETQYF.